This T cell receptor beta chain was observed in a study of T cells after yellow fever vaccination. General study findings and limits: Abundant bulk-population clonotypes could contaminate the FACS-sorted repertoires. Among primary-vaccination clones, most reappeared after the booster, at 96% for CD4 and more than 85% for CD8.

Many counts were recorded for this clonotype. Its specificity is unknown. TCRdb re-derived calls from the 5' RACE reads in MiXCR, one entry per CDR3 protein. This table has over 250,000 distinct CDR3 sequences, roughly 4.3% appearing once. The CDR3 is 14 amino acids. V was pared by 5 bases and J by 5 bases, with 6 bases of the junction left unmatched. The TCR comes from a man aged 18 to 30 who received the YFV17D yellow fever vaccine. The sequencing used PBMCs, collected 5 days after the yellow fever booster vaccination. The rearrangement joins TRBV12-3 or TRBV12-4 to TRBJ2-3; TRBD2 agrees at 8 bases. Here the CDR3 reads CASSLSGARDTQYF. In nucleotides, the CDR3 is TGTGCCAGCAGTCTTAGCGGGGCACGAGATACGCAGTATTTT.